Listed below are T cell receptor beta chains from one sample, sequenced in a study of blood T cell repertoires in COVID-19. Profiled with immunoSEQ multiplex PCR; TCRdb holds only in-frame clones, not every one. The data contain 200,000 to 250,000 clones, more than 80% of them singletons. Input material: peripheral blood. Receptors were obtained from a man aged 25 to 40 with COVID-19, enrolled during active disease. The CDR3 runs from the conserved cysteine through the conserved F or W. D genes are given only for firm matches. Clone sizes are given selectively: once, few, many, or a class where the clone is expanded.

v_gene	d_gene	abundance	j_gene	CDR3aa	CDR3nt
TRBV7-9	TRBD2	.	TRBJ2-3	CATQREGNTQYF	TGTGCCACGCAGCGGGAGGGGAATACGCAGTATTTT
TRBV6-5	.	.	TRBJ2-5	CASSRDSINLTQYF	TGTGCCAGCAGTCGAGACAGTATCAACCTGACCCAGTACTTC
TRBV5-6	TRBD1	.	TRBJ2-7	CASSLSPGQGRYEQYF	TGTGCCAGCAGCTTGTCTCCGGGACAGGGACGCTACGAGCAGTACTTC
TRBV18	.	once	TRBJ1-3	CASSPPGAASSGNTIYF	TGTGCCAGCTCACCACCGGGGGCCGCTTCGTCTGGAAACACCATATATTTT
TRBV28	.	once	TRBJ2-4	CASSFLGELRAKNIQYF	TGTGCCAGCAGTTTTTTAGGGGAATTGAGAGCCAAAAACATTCAGTACTTC
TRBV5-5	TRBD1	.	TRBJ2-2	CASSPGQGVFTGELFF	TGTGCCAGCAGCCCGGGACAGGGGGTCTTTACCGGGGAGCTGTTTTTT
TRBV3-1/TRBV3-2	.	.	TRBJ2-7	CASSQETGLNEQYF	TGTGCCAGCAGCCAAGAAACAGGGCTTAACGAGCAGTACTTC
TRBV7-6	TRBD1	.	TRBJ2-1	CASSSGTGGLNEQFF	TGTGCCAGCAGCTCCGGGACAGGGGGCTTGAATGAGCAGTTCTTC
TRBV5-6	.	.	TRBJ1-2	CASSRRTAEDTF	TGTGCCAGCAGCCGTAGGACAGCCGAGGACACCTTC
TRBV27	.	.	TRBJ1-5	CASSFREDQPQHF	TGTGCCAGCAGTTTCAGGGAGGATCAGCCCCAGCATTTT
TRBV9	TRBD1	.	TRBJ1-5	CASSEGTANYQPQHF	TGTGCCAGCAGCGAGGGGACAGCAAACTATCAGCCCCAGCATTTT
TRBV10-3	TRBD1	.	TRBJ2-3	CAIRLGTGATSSTDTQYF	TGTGCCATAAGATTGGGGACAGGCGCCACCTCTAGCACAGATACGCAGTATTTT
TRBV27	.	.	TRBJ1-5	CASSYSINQPQHF	TGTGCCAGCAGTTACTCAATAAATCAGCCCCAGCATTTT
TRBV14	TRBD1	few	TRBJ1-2	CASSRIGTGGRNGYTF	TGTGCCAGCAGCCGGATTGGGACAGGGGGCAGGAATGGCTACACCTTC
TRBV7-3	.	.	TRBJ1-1	CASGEGVGTEAFF	TGTGCCAGCGGAGAGGGGGTTGGCACTGAAGCTTTCTTT
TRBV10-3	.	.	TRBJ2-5	CAISEGAVIGETQYF	TGTGCCATCAGTGAAGGGGCAGTTATAGGGGAGACCCAGTACTTC
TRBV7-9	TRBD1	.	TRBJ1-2	CASSSMTGGNGYTF	TGTGCCAGCAGCTCCATGACAGGGGGCAATGGCTACACCTTC
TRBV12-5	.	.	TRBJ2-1	CASGLAGREQFF	TGTGCTAGTGGTTTGGCGGGTAGAGAGCAGTTCTTC
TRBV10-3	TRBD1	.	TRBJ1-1	CAISSGTENTEAFF	TGTGCCATCAGCTCCGGGACAGAGAACACTGAAGCTTTCTTT
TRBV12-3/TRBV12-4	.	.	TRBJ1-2	CASSLGQGYGYTF	TGTGCCAGCAGTTTAGGGCAGGGGTATGGCTACACCTTC
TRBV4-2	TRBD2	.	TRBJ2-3	CASSQAPLAGGTDTQYF	TGTGCCAGCAGCCAAGCCCCACTAGCGGGGGGAACAGATACGCAGTATTTT
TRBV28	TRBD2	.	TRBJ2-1	CASSSHGLAGGDKFF	TGTGCCAGCAGTTCCCACGGACTAGCGGGAGGTGATAAGTTCTTC
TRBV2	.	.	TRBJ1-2	CASSVNYGYTF	TGTGCCAGCAGTGTAAATTATGGCTACACCTTC
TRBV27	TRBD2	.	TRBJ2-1	CASSLTSGRPYNEQFF	TGTGCCAGCAGTTTGACTAGCGGGAGGCCGTACAATGAGCAGTTCTTC
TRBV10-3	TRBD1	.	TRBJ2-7	CAISGPGQGWEQYF	TGTGCCATCAGTGGTCCGGGACAGGGTTGGGAGCAGTACTTC
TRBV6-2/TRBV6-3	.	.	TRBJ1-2	CASSFLQGTDGYTF	TGTGCCAGCAGCTTCCTACAGGGAACGGATGGCTACACCTTC
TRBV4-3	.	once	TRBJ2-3	CASSHSEAVTQYF	TGCGCCAGCAGCCATTCTGAGGCGGTTACGCAGTATTTT
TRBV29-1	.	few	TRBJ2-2	CSARLGAANTGELFF	TGCAGCGCCCGTTTGGGAGCCGCGAACACCGGGGAGCTGTTTTTT
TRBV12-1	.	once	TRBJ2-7	CASSSRDRELYEQYF	TGTGCCAGCAGCTCAAGGGACAGGGAGCTCTACGAGCAGTACTTC
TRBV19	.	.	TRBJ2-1	CASSVATRGFRDEQFF	TGTGCCAGTAGTGTAGCTACGAGGGGGTTTAGGGATGAGCAGTTCTTC
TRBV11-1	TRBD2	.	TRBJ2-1	CASSFHSGGAVDEQFF	TGTGCCAGCAGCTTCCATAGCGGGGGGGCGGTTGATGAGCAGTTCTTC
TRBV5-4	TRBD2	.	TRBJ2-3	CASSLGGLAGATSTDTQYF	TGTGCCAGCAGCTTGGGGGGACTAGCGGGGGCTACTAGCACAGATACGCAGTATTTT
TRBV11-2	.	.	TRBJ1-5	CASSLSQGRQPQHF	TGTGCCAGCAGCTTAAGCCAGGGAAGACAGCCCCAGCATTTT
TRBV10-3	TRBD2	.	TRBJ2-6	CAIRGLGEGRGANVLTF	TGTGCCATCAGGGGTCTCGGGGAGGGGCGAGGGGCCAACGTCCTGACTTTC
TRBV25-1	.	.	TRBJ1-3	CASISPGNTIYF	TGTGCCAGCATATCCCCTGGAAACACCATATATTTT
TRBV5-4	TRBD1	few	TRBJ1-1	CASSYPTGENTEAFF	TGTGCCAGCAGCTACCCGACAGGGGAAAACACTGAAGCTTTCTTT
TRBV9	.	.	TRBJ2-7	CASSVGQGAGSFEQYF	.
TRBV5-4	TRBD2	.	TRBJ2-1	CASSRTSGLYNEQFF	TGTGCCAGCAGCCGGACTAGCGGGCTATACAATGAGCAGTTCTTC
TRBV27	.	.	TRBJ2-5	CASSLFPGGETQYF	TGTGCCAGCAGTTTATTTCCCGGAGGGGAGACCCAGTACTTC
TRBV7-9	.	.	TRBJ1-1	CASSLSTGLHTEAFF	TGTGCCAGCAGCTTAAGTACAGGGCTTCACACTGAAGCTTTCTTT
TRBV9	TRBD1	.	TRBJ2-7	CASSVGTGIYEQYF	TGTGCCAGCAGCGTGGGGACAGGTATCTACGAGCAGTACTTC
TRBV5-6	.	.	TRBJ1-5	CASSLTGSSNQPQHF	TGTGCCAGCAGCTTGACAGGGAGTAGCAATCAGCCCCAGCATTTT
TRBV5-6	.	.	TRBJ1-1	CASSLYRNTEAFF	TGTGCCAGCAGCTTGTACAGGAACACTGAAGCTTTCTTT
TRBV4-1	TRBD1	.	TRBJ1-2	CASSLGPQGAGYTF	TGCGCCAGCAGCCTCGGGCCACAGGGGGCTGGCTACACCTTC
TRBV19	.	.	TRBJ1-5	CASSVLRDQPQHF	TGTGCCAGTAGTGTCCTCCGTGATCAGCCCCAGCATTTT